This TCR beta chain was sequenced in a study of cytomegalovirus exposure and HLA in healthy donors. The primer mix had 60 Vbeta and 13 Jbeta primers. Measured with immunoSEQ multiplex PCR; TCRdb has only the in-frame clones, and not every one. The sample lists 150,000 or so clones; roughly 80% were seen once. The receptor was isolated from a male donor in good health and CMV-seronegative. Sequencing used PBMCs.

This chain's CDR3 is CASRPGQGAQKLFF. The CDR3 nucleotides are TGTGCCAGCAGGCCCGGACAGGGGGCGCAGAAACTGTTTTTT. The V and J genes are TRBV2 and TRBJ1-4, with TRBD1 matching over 11 bases. V lost 6 bases, J lost 11 bases, and 8 bases stayed unmatched. The CDR3 loop spans 14 amino acids. CDR1 and CDR2 (germline): SNHLY, FYNNEI. Combining the CDR3 with reference TRBV2 and TRBJ1-4 gives the whole variable domain EPEVTQTPSHQVTQMGQEVILRCVPISNHLYFYWYRQILGQKVEFLVSFYNNEISEKSEIFDDQFSVERPDGSNFTLKIRSTKLEDSAMYFCASRPGQGAQKLFFGSGTQLSVL.